This T cell receptor beta chain was documented in a study of blood T cell repertoires in COVID-19. Study in general: The origin of the acute and convalescent COVID-19 samples was the United States, Italy and Spain. From T cells, B-cell-depleted T cells, or PBMCs came the material, which was cDNA or gDNA.

Authors' methods: Reference gene primers were amplified, and this amplification served to estimate nucleated cell counts. Method: immunoSEQ multiplex PCR; TCRdb's copy keeps in-frame clones and lacks some. The V and J calls and clone size are taken from that table; D and trimming were inferred from the DNA. Of roughly 260,000 clones in the sample, about 85% were seen once. The CDR3 is 18 amino acids. Germline V gene lookup returns CDR1 LGHNA and CDR2 YNFKEQ. V was trimmed by 0 bases and J by 5 bases, leaving 20 bases between them. The rearrangement joins TRBV4-2 to TRBJ2-1; TRBD2 might be the D (6 bases). The receptor was isolated from a man in his fifties or sixties who had recovered from COVID-19. Sequenced: peripheral blood. This CDR3 reads CASSQDIGGAGGNNEQFF. CDR3 nucleotide sequence: TGTGCCAGCAGCCAAGATATAGGTGGAGCGGGCGGGAACAATGAGCAGTTCTTC.